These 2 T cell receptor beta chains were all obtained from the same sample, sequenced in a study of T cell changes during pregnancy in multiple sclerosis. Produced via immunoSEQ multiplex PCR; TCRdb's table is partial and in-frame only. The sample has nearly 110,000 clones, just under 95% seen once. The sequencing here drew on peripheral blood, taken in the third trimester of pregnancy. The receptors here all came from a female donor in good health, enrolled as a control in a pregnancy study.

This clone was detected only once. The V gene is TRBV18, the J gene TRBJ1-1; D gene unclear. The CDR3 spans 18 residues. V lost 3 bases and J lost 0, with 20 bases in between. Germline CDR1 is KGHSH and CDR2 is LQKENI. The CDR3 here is CASSPELKEVGVNTEAFF. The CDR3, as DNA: TGTGCCAGCTCACCGGAGCTAAAAGAGGTCGGAGTGAACACTGAAGCTTTCTTT.

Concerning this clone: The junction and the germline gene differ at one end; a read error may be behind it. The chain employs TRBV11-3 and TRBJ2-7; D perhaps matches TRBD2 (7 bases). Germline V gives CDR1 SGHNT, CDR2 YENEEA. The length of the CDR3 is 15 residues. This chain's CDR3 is CASSLFGGGDFHLNF. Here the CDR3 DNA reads TGTGCCAGCAGCTTATTCGGAGGGGGGGACTTCCATTTGAACTTC.